The next 32 T cell receptor beta chains were all read from a single sample in a study of shared clonotypes between healthy human individuals. Assay: immunoSEQ multiplex PCR; the TCRdb copy retains only in-frame clones and omits some. The sample lists about 2.3 million clones, roughly 93% occurring once. Sequences were obtained from naive CD4+ T cells from PBMCs. This sample's subset: CD45RA+ positively selected. The receptors were gathered from a man aged 18 to 35 in good health. Some clones in this sample may be carry-over from other donors' samples.

The J gene is TRBJ2-5, the V gene TRBV7-9; possible D gene TRBD2, 6 bases. The germline CDR1 and CDR2 sequences are SEHNR and FQNEAQ (reference sequence). V dropped 4 bases and J dropped 0 bases, with 9 bases sitting between them. There are 14 residues in the CDR3. The CDR3 spells CASSSGVYQETQYF. The CDR3, as DNA: TGTGCCAGCAGCTCGGGGGTCTACCAAGAGACCCAGTACTTC.

The CDR3 DNA reads TGTGCTAGTGGTTTGGGTCTGGGGGAGCTGTTTTTT. Protein sequence: CASGLGLGELFF. The rearrangement uses TRBV12-5 and TRBJ2-2, with D uncertain. This CDR3 region has 12 residues. With 1 base removed from V and 8 bases from J, the gap between germline ends came to 5 bases. Looked up from germline, CDR1 is LGHNT and CDR2 is FRNRAP.

The J gene is TRBJ2-7, the V gene TRBV19, with TRBD1 as a possible D gene (6 bases). Trimming left V 4 bases short and J 0 bases short, with 19 bases between. Germline CDR1 and CDR2: LNHDA and SQIVND (reference sequence). CDR3 length equals 17 residues. The CDR3 reads CASSRQGRPASSYEQYF. CDR3 DNA: TGTGCCAGTAGTAGGCAGGGGCGGCCGGCTAGCTCCTACGAGCAGTACTTC.

The chain couples TRBV28 to TRBJ2-2; 11 bases map to TRBD2. The CDR3 runs to 16 residues. CDR1 is MDHEN, CDR2 SYDVKM, per germline. The V and J ends lost 1 base and 9 bases, in that order; junction bases with no gene match: 7. The CDR3 region is CASSLLASGRIRELFF. CDR3 nucleotides: TGTGCCAGCAGTTTATTGGCTAGCGGGAGGATCAGGGAGCTGTTTTTT.

The chain joins TRBV9 to TRBJ2-2; perhaps TRBD1 as D (6 bases). The CDR3 loop spans 15 amino acids. The V end was cut by 0 bases, the J end by 7 bases, with 13 bases between. CDR1 is SGDLS, CDR2 YYNGEE, per germline. The CDR3 nucleotides are TGTGCCAGCAGCGTAGAGGCAGGGGAAGGCGGGGAGCTGTTTTTT. Its protein product is CASSVEAGEGGELFF.

The DNA for the CDR3 is TGCGCCAGCACCCATCCTGGTCAAATGGTGGAGACCCAGTACTTC. Protein product: CASTHPGQMVETQYF. The rearrangement links TRBV4-1 to TRBJ2-5, with D unclear. The CDR3 runs to 15 residues. Trimming took off 7 bases at V and 5 bases at J, with 20 bases between the two ends. Germline loops: CDR1 MGHRA, CDR2 YSYEKL.

The rearrangement joins TRBV4-1 to TRBJ2-2, with 8 bases matching TRBD1. V shed 4 bases and J 2 bases; nucleotides not matched to a gene: 9. The CDR3 is 17 residues long. The V gene's germline CDR1 is MGHRA and CDR2 YSYEKL. CDR3 nucleotides: TGCGCCAGCAGCCCTAGGGCAGGACAGGGTAACACCGGGGAGCTGTTTTTT. Amino acids: CASSPRAGQGNTGELFF.

This chain joins TRBV28 and TRBJ1-2; D unresolved. The CDR3 has 16 residues. Per germline, CDR1 MDHEN and CDR2 SYDVKM. With 11 bases removed from V and 10 bases from J, the gap between germline ends came to 32 bases. CDR3 amino acids: CASAIGKSRAFSVYTF. The CDR3 DNA follows: TGTGCCTCAGCAATAGGGAAAAGTCGGGCCTTTTCCGTCTACACCTTC.

This sequence joins TRBV4-2 and TRBJ2-5; 9 bases map to TRBD1. Trimming took 3 bases from V and 0 from J; bases not matched to a gene: 5. The CDR3 covers 16 residues. Germline V CDR1 and CDR2: LGHNA, YNFKEQ. The CDR3 loop is CASSQAGTGHQETQYF. The CDR3 coding sequence is TGTGCCAGCAGCCAGGCCGGGACAGGGCACCAAGAGACCCAGTACTTC.

V usage is TRBV7-3 and J usage is TRBJ2-2; a weak D match, TRBD2 (5 bases). Germline V gene sequence: CDR1 SGHTA, CDR2 FQGTGA. Trimming removed 2 bases from V and 4 bases from J, with 14 bases in between. The CDR3 loop spans 16 amino acids. CDR3 residues: CASSLHYRTSTGELFF. The CDR3 DNA is TGTGCCAGCAGCTTACACTATAGGACTTCCACCGGGGAGCTGTTTTTT.

The V and J genes are TRBV9 and TRBJ2-2, with D perhaps matching TRBD1 (6 bases). The germline gives CDR1 SGDLS, CDR2 YYNGEE. V lost 3 bases, J lost 3 bases, and 12 bases lay in between. The CDR3 extends over 15 amino acids. CDR3 in amino acids: CASSAWDTYTGELFF. The CDR3 coding sequence is TGTGCCAGCAGCGCTTGGGACACTTACACCGGGGAGCTGTTTTTT.

The chain employs TRBV7-9 and TRBJ2-5; D unresolved. V shed 5 bases and J shed 0 bases, with 10 bases lying between them. The CDR3 runs 14 residues. Per germline, CDR1 SEHNR and CDR2 FQNEAQ (reference sequence). In DNA, the CDR3 is TGTGCCAGCAGCCGCTCCACGTACCAAGAGACCCAGTACTTC. It is translated as CASSRSTYQETQYF.

This chain links TRBV28 with TRBJ2-1; D may be TRBD1 (5 bases). Germline CDR1 and CDR2: MDHEN and SYDVKM. V was pared by 8 bases and J by 6 bases, with 5 bases between. The CDR3 runs 10 residues. The CDR3: CASGANEQFF. The CDR3 DNA reads as TGTGCCAGCGGGGCCAATGAGCAGTTCTTC.

This clone was observed once. Other nucleotide sequences in the sample specify the same CDR3. V usage is TRBV2 and J usage is TRBJ1-5; 8 bases fit TRBD1. Germline loops: CDR1 SNHLY, CDR2 FYNNEI. The trim removed 6 bases at V and 5 bases at J, leaving 6 bases unmatched. The CDR3 length is 14 residues. In nucleotides, the CDR3 is TGTGCCAGCAGCGGACAGGGTGCGTATCAGCCCCAGCATTTT. Translation gives CASSGQGAYQPQHF.

The gene calls are TRBV5-1 and TRBJ2-1; tentatively, D is TRBD1 (6 bases). Germline V gene data show CDR1 as SGHRS and CDR2 as YFSETQ. The germline V and J ends were trimmed by 2 bases and 9 bases, with 9 bases remaining between them. The CDR3 is made up of 12 amino acids. The DNA for the CDR3 is TGCGCCAGCAGCTTACAGGGTCTTGAGCAGTTCTTC. This translates into CASSLQGLEQFF.

CDR3 in amino acids: CATSRGPSGTYEQYF. For the CDR3, the DNA is TGTGCCACCAGCAGAGGGCCTAGCGGAACCTACGAGCAGTACTTC. The gene calls are TRBV15 and TRBJ2-7; 7 nucleotides match TRBD2. There are 15 residues in the CDR3. Per the germline V gene, CDR1 is LNHNV and CDR2 is YYDKDF (reference sequence). V was clipped by 1 base and J by 2 bases; unmatched bases: 5.

The V call is TRBV5-4, the J call TRBJ2-2, with TRBD1 identical over 9 bases. V lost 3 bases to trimming and J lost 12 bases; unmatched junction nucleotides: 9. The CDR3 contains 14 residues. Germline V CDR1 and CDR2: SGHNT, YYREEE (reference sequence). The DNA of the CDR3 is TGTGCCAGCAGCTCGCCGAGGACAGGGGACAAGCTGTTTTTT. It specifies CASSSPRTGDKLFF.

This sequence joins TRBV7-3 and TRBJ2-2; 8 bases match TRBD1. The CDR3 loop spans 16 amino acids. Germline V gene sequence: CDR1 SGHTA, CDR2 FQGTGA. After removal of 4 bases from V and 5 bases from J, the junction contained 9 bases not matched to a gene. In DNA form, the CDR3 reads TGTGCCAGCAGCTCCCAACCCGACAGGGGAACCGGGGAGCTGTTTTTT. Translated: CASSSQPDRGTGELFF.

This chain connects TRBV6-1 to TRBJ2-3, with TRBD1 matching over 7 bases. V shed 5 bases, J shed 2 bases, and the junction held 7 bases outside the gene matches. Germline-derived CDR1 and CDR2 are MNHNS and SASEGT. The CDR3 covers 15 residues. CDR3 in DNA: TGTGCCAGCAGTCACGCGACAGGGAACACAGATACGCAGTATTTT. Translation gives CASSHATGNTDTQYF.

The rearrangement uses TRBV5-1 and TRBJ2-1; D remains unclear. V dropped 2 bases and J dropped 7 bases, with 10 bases sitting between them. The germline gives CDR1 SGHRS, CDR2 YFSETQ. The CDR3 spans 13 residues. CDR3 DNA: TGCGCCAGCAGCTTATCCACCCAGAATGAGCAGTTCTTC. Translation: CASSLSTQNEQFF.

The chain employs TRBV7-2 and TRBJ2-7; the D gene could be TRBD1 or TRBD2 (5 bases each). The CDR3 spans 17 residues. CDR1 and CDR2 from the germline V gene are SGHTA and FQGNSA. V was cut by 0 bases and J by 3 bases, with 18 bases left in between. CDR3 region: CASSLAPGGDPIYEQYF. CDR3 coding DNA: TGTGCCAGCAGCTTAGCCCCTGGTGGGGACCCCATCTACGAGCAGTACTTC.

Worth noting for this clone: Other nucleotide sequences in the sample specify the same CDR3. The V and J genes are TRBV5-1 and TRBJ2-5; 9 bases line up with TRBD2. The CDR3 is 13 amino acids. Germline V gene sequence: CDR1 SGHRS, CDR2 YFSETQ. The trim removed 3 bases at V and 5 bases at J, leaving 2 bases unmatched. The CDR3 bases are TGCGCCAGCAGCTCGGGACTAGCTGAGACCCAGTACTTC. Protein sequence: CASSSGLAETQYF.

This chain uses TRBV7-3 with TRBJ2-7; weak D call: TRBD1 (5 bases). The V end lost 5 bases, the J end lost 3 bases, and 11 bases lay between the germline ends. Per the germline V gene, CDR1 is SGHTA and CDR2 is FQGTGA. The CDR3 has 13 residues. CDR3 sequence: CASSAGPLYEQYF. The CDR3, as DNA: TGTGCCAGCAGCGCAGGGCCCCTCTACGAGCAGTACTTC.

About this clone: This specimen includes other DNA sequences encoding the same CDR3. The chain recombines TRBV5-4 with TRBJ2-7; D may match TRBD1 or TRBD2 (5 bases each). Trimming took 4 bases from V and 1 from J, leaving 9 bases between them. Per the germline V gene, CDR1 is SGHNT and CDR2 is YYREEE (reference sequence). CDR3 length: 13 residues. The CDR3 loop reads CASSRDPSYEQYF. The CDR3 DNA reads as TGTGCCAGCAGCAGGGACCCTTCCTACGAGCAGTACTTC.

The chain couples TRBV7-6 to TRBJ2-7; a possible D gene is TRBD1 (5 bases). Between the trimmed V and J ends, which lost 5 bases and 3 bases, there was a span of 14 bases. The CDR3 sequence is 14 residues long. The germline gives CDR1 SGHVS, CDR2 FNYEAQ. The CDR3 sequence: CASSPLYQGYEQYF. The CDR3 region has the DNA TGTGCCAGCAGCCCACTATACCAGGGCTACGAGCAGTACTTC.

Turning to this clone: The same CDR3 can be traced to other DNA sequences in this sample. V usage is TRBV4-3 and J usage is TRBJ2-5, with 7 bases fitting TRBD1. Germline CDR1 and CDR2: LGHNA and YSLEER. V lost 1 base, J lost 0 bases, and 2 bases stayed unmatched. CDR3 length equals 15 residues. CDR3 protein: CASSQGQGYQETQYF. The CDR3 nucleotides are TGCGCCAGCAGCCAAGGACAGGGATACCAAGAGACCCAGTACTTC.

The chain has TRBV5-5 and TRBJ2-3; D unresolved. The germline V and J ends were trimmed by 5 bases and 0 bases, with 13 bases remaining between them. Germline-derived CDR1 and CDR2 are SGHKS and YYEKEE (reference sequence). This CDR3 spans 15 amino acids. CDR3 in amino acids: CASSIVPGSTDTQYF. The CDR3 bases are TGTGCCAGCAGTATTGTCCCCGGGAGCACAGATACGCAGTATTTT. Based on the CDR3 plus reference TRBV5-5 and TRBJ2-3, the full variable domain is DAGVTQSPTHLIKTRGQQVTLRCSPISGHKSVSWYQQVLGQGPQFIFQYYEKEERGRGNFPDRFSARQFPNYSSELNVNALLLGDSALYLCASSIVPGSTDTQYFGPGTRLTVL.

This chain links TRBV5-1 with TRBJ2-2; the D gene is possibly TRBD2 (6 bases). There are 14 residues in the CDR3. Germline V gene sequence: CDR1 SGHRS, CDR2 YFSETQ. V shed 4 bases and J shed 3 bases, with 10 bases lying between them. The CDR3 is CASSPSEYTGELFF. DNA of the CDR3: TGCGCCAGCAGCCCTAGCGAGTACACCGGGGAGCTGTTTTTT.

This clone appeared many times. This chain joins TRBV5-5 and TRBJ2-7; 11 bases are shared with TRBD2. The CDR3 is 15 amino acids. V lost 4 bases and J lost 3; bases outside the gene matches: 6. Germline CDR1 is SGHKS and CDR2 is YYEKEE (reference sequence). CDR3 region: CASSRAGTSGYEQYF. The CDR3, as DNA: TGTGCCAGCAGCCGGGCTGGGACTAGCGGCTACGAGCAGTACTTC.

This chain joins TRBV19 and TRBJ1-5; possibly TRBD1 for D (5 bases). Germline V lookup: CDR1 LNHDA, CDR2 SQIVND (reference sequence). V was clipped by 4 bases and J by 7 bases, with 14 bases between them. CDR3 length equals 14 residues. CDR3 in amino acids: CASSTDRQMQPQHF. As DNA, the CDR3 is TGTGCCAGTAGTACCGACAGACAGATGCAGCCCCAGCATTTT.

The rearrangement links TRBV5-1 to TRBJ2-7, with a weak D call TRBD2 (7 bases). Trimming stripped 3 bases from V and 2 bases from J, with 18 bases between. This CDR3 region has 16 residues. From germline, CDR1 is SGHRS and CDR2 YFSETQ. Written as DNA, the CDR3 is TGCGCCAGCAGCTCTACCACAGGGAGGGAAGCCTACGAGCAGTACTTC. Its translation is CASSSTTGREAYEQYF.

The chain combines TRBV5-4 with TRBJ2-7, with TRBD2 identical over 7 bases. V lost 3 bases to trimming and J lost 2 bases; unmatched junction nucleotides: 8. The CDR3 has 15 residues. CDR1 and CDR2 (germline): SGHNT, YYREEE (reference sequence). The CDR3 nucleotides are TGTGCCAGCAGCTCCCCTGCGGGAGCCCCCTACGAGCAGTACTTC. Residues: CASSSPAGAPYEQYF.